This TCR beta chain was sequenced during a study of long-term antiretroviral therapy in people with HIV (dated by TCRdb to 2021 to 2024). In the study overall: Collection of the earliest samples took place about a decade ahead of the 2015 WHO recommendation for immediate ART, at a time when ART was typically delayed until CD4 counts fell. Among the 30 to 35 participants with HIV, around ten were female. Test extractions of a monoclonal T-cell line alongside 33 polyclonal samples showed no cross-contamination during QIAcube processing. A retrospective serial study tested whether ART initiation and durable HIV suppression were associated with changes in peripheral blood TRB repertoire composition and diversity. A total of about 190 cryopreserved PBMC samples were contributed to the cohort by 30 adults with confirmed HIV infection, with samples collected serially over a mean of around 6 years (range 1-12). Broad study findings and their caveats: Since PBMC availability was limited, sequencing covered only the TCR beta chain, with no alpha chain pairing. The samples span the years 2004 to 2017, and the ART regimens used at that time may not be as effective as current regimens. At every time point, the repertoire was dominated by expanded TRB clones first identified before ART initiation, although this dominance fluctuated and, in many PLHIV, declined after ART. Because pre-ART samples had limited cell numbers, unsorted PBMC were profiled rather than sorted CD4+ and CD8+ T cells. No data were available on ART adherence, viral resistance or therapy changes, limiting inferences about post-ART repertoire changes. Compared with controls, HIV repertoires had narrower CDR3 length ranges, and the network structure pointed to an antigen-experienced repertoire that shifted only slightly toward naive after ART. Starting ART was linked to a significant rise in TRB diversity, yet even with long-term ART the diversity remained significantly lower than in transplant donor controls.

Sequencing of the TRB variable region was done with the immunoSEQ hsTCRB v3.0 assay at survey level resolution. A depth of roughly 40,000-55,000 T-cell genomes per sample was targeted for TRB sequencing. TRB libraries were pooled and sequenced on an Illumina MiSeq using a v3 150-cycle kit. As for the authors' bioinformatics: Repertoire analysis was run in R within a reproducible Nextflow workflow that covered QC, data transformation and analysis. LymphoSeq2, an R package for exploring AIRR-Seq data, was used to implement the custom analyses. A handful of samples yielding fewer than 5000 total TRB sequences were excluded, leaving more than 150 analyzed HIV repertoires. Among the 180 to 200 retained HIV repertoires, some 60 were collected before ART initiation and over 120 were collected after ART initiation. Each repertoire was downsampled to 5000 TRB nucleotide sequences, and summary statistics were averaged across 100 downsampling iterations. Only TRB sequences with CDR3 regions of at least seven amino acids were retained for analysis. A Shannon entropy-derived clonality score and the Gini coefficient were used to measure diversity. In repertoire networks, the top 5000 CDR3 amino acid sequences were linked whenever an edit distance of one separated two sequences. Antigen specificity groups and MHC restriction were predicted for TRB CDR3 amino acid sequences with GLIPH2. CDR3 amino acid sequences were matched against VDJdb and McPAS-TCR to flag known CMV, EBV, HIV or tissue antigen associations. Pre-ART, post-ART and control groups were compared with Wilcoxon signed-rank tests and Holm-Bonferroni correction. TCRdb holds this immuneACCESS table with in-frame rearrangements only. Some clones are missing; in checked studies, unresolved V genes explain under half, and the rest has no known cause. The D gene and trimming were derived from the DNA, and the V and J assignments and clone size from that table. This sample is represented by 26,000 or so clones; 78% of them were singletons. Jointly, the top ten make up approximately 8.5% of the sample.

On this clone: Its antigen specificity is not known. Base quality data are lacking; no much larger clone is found one base away.

Participants were included only if at least one PBMC sample before ART initiation and at least two post-ART samples were available. Treatment was received in the United States of America by all participants with HIV. Cryopreserved samples of about 0.9-11 million PBMC were thawed and washed before DNA extraction. At the time of the earliest PBMC sample for each participant with HIV, ages ranged from roughly 23 to 60 years. Per participant, PBMC samples came from 1-4 timepoints prior to ART initiation and 2-8 timepoints following ART initiation, for a median of 7 samples. Serial HIV viral load, CD4+ T-cell count, ART history and demographic data were obtained for every participant. Using a Qiagen kit on a QIAcube, genomic DNA was extracted from unsorted PBMC, with samples processed in batches of 12. Reading the germline V gene gives CDR1 SGHTA and CDR2 FQGNSA. Spanning cysteine to phenylalanine, the CDR3 consists of 16 amino acids. The entry retains the CDR3 DNA only, 48 bases that are in frame from base 1. Trimming removed 1 base from V and 2 bases from J; the gene matches leave 5 bases unexplained.

Specimen: unsorted PBMCs, collected 1.5 years before starting antiretroviral therapy. The V and J segments used are TRBV7-2 and TRBJ2-5; TRBD1 aligns with 9 central bases. The clonotype comes from a man aged 18 to 30 with HIV. The CDR3 sequence is CASSLGGQGWQETQYF. The DNA sequence reads TGTGCCAGCAGCTTAGGGGGACAGGGTTGGCAAGAGACCCAGTACTTC. The entire variable domain, with the stretches around the CDR3 drawn from the reference TRBV7-2 and TRBJ2-5 proteins, is GAGVSQSPSNKVTEKGKDVELRCDPISGHTALYWYRQSLGQGLEFLIYFQGNSAPDKSGLPSDRFSAERTGGSVSTLTIQRTQQEDSAVYLCASSLGGQGWQETQYFGPGTRLLVL.